Ten or more counts support the clone carrying this T cell receptor (beta chain). Its antigen is currently unknown. Germline CDR1 is MNHEY and CDR2 is SMNVEV (reference sequence). This CDR3 region has 14 residues. Trimming took 0 bases from V and 3 from J, leaving 8 bases between them. The TCR beta CDR3 regions underwent amplification using RNA transcripts as the source. A first-round RT-PCR of the TCR CDR3 used the HTBI primer set. Via MiXCR, TCRdb re-called the multiplex PCR reads, giving one row per CDR3 protein. Of 350,000 or so distinct CDR3 sequences detected, 15% to 20% appear once; the ten largest clones hold roughly a sixth. This record comes from a study of T cells in Graves' hyperthyroidism and ophthalmopathy. General study results and limits: Ophthalmopathy could be told apart from stable hyperthyroidism with a 13 V-J model.

PBMCs came from roughly 10 ml fresh peripheral blood. This TCR derives from a woman aged 40 to 49 with Graves' ophthalmopathy. The J gene is TRBJ2-5, the V gene TRBV27; D tentatively reads TRBD1 or TRBD2 (6 bases each). The sample taken for sequencing was blood. The CDR3 coding sequence is TGTGCCAGCAGTTTATCGAGGGGGGAAGAGACCCAGTACTTC. Translating it yields CASSLSRGEETQYF.